This TCR beta chain appears in the sequencing data of a study of memory CD8 T cells in hepatitis C reinfection. The repertoire was sequenced with immunoSEQ multiplex PCR; TCRdb's copy has only in-frame clones and lacks some. The sample lists about 43,000 clones; 89% were seen once. Only one count was recorded for this clone. Germline V CDR1 and CDR2: MNHEY, SMNVEV (reference sequence). Trimming removed 5 bases from V and 6 bases from J; junction bases left unmatched: 4. This CDR3 is 13 amino acids long. Time point reported: late/post reinfection, 12 to 24 weeks after detection. TCR sequencing was done directly ex vivo on sorted cells, without expansion in vitro.

The sequencing sample was made of naive CD8+ T cells sorted from blood. The source of this sequence is a man aged 18 to 35 with hepatitis C virus infection. The rearrangement links TRBV27 to TRBJ2-1; 7 nucleotides match TRBD2. The chain's CDR3 is CASSPGLGNEQFF. CDR3 in DNA: TGTGCCAGCAGTCCTGGACTAGGCAATGAGCAGTTCTTC.